This T cell receptor beta chain was retrieved from a study of blood T cell repertoires in COVID-19. Sequencing used immunoSEQ multiplex PCR; TCRdb keeps in-frame clones, though not all of them. The table includes 390,000 or so clones, roughly 89% detected once. This CDR3 is built from 17 residues. The origin of this receptor is a man aged 18 to 30 with active or convalescent COVID-19. The chain combines TRBV12-2 with TRBJ2-7; no check of the table's D call, TRBD2, against the DNA was made. TRBV12-2 is recorded as a pseudogene. The specimen was peripheral blood. This CDR3 is CASRFHSHGLAGDEQYF. CDR3 bases: TGTGCAAGTCGCTTCCACAGCCACGGACTAGCGGGAGACGAGCAGTACTTC.